The source of this TCR beta chain is a study of CD8 T cells in Susac syndrome. This clonotype was seen only once. Bulk CD8+ and CD4+ cells came from magnetic negative isolation; CD8+ TEMRA by FACS. V lost 0 bases, J lost 6 bases, and 8 bases lay in between. The CDR3 covers 13 residues. From germline, CDR1 is MGHDK and CDR2 SYGVNS. Random hexamers were used to reverse transcribe roughly 0.5 to 1 ug of RNA. TCR beta CDR3 was amplified by immunoSEQ covering 54 Vbeta and 13 Jbeta. TCRdb reprocessed the immunoSEQ multiplex PCR reads with MiXCR, giving one entry per CDR3 protein. The sample lists roughly 150,000 distinct CDR3 sequences; 95% were seen once.

This sequence joins TRBV25-1 and TRBJ2-5; D is uncertain. This TCR came from a human donor with multiple sclerosis. What was sequenced was CD8+ T cells from PBMCs. The CDR3 reads CASSEYDVQTQYF. The CDR3 DNA is TGTGCCAGCAGTGAATATGACGTGCAGACCCAGTACTTC.